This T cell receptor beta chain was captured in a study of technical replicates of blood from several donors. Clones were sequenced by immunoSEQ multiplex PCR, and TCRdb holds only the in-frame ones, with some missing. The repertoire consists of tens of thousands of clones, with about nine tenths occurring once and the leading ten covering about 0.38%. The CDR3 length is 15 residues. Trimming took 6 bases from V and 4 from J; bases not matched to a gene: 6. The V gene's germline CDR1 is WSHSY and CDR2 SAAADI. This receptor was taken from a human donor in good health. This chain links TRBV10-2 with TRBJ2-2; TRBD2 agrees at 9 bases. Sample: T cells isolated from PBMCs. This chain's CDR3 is CASRLAGRGTGELFF. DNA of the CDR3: TGCGCCAGCAGGCTAGCGGGACGGGGCACCGGGGAGCTGTTTTTT.